This T cell receptor beta chain derives from a study of CD4 T cells in relation to SARS-CoV-2 and coronaviruses. Study summary: After roughly 9 days of antigen culture, PBMC TCR beta CDR3s were sequenced. The negative reference was HIV-1 Nef peptide pool or peptide-free culture.

The method was immunoSEQ multiplex PCR; TCRdb's version includes in-frame clones alone and lacks a portion of them. The sample yields under 25,000 clones, 77% seen once. Before the COVID-19 pandemic, during about 2011-2019, CD4+ T cells were taken from unexposed donors. After ten to eleven days of culture, CD4+ T cells were isolated. With respect to this clone: Its antigen remains unknown.

This CDR3 has 15 residues. Trimming left V 1 base short and J 2 bases short, with 12 bases between. Germline loops: CDR1 LNHDA, CDR2 SQIVND (reference sequence). Specimen: CD4+ T cells from PBMCs, cultured in vitro. The source of this sequence is a human donor in good health. The chain employs TRBV19 and TRBJ2-7; D is unclear. The CDR3 region is CASSIVFRATYEQYF. The CDR3 region has the DNA TGTGCCAGTAGTATAGTGTTCCGCGCAACCTACGAGCAGTACTTC.